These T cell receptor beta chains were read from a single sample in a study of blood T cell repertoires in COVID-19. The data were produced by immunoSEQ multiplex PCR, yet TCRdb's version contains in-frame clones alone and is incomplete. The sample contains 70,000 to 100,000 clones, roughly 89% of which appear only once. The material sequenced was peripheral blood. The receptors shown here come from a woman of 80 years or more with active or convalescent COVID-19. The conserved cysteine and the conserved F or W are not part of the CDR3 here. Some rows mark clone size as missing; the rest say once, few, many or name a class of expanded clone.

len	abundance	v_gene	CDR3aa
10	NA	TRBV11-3	ASSLDTVRSF
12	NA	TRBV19	ASSIAGFGGEQF
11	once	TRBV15	ATSTDRGDTQY
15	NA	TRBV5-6	ASSTPTQSLATHEQY
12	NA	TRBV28	ASGQGRMNTEAF
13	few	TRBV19	ATKAREGLSYEQY
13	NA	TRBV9	ASSVGLAGVETQY
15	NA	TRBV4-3	ASSQGGSGLSSYEQY
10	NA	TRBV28	ASLTGVDEQY
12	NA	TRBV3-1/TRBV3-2	ASSQLAAPYEQY
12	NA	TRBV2	ASRGLGIQETQY
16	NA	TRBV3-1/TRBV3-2	ASSLRTGSSLALEKLF
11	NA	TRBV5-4	ASSFTGNTEAF
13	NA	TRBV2	ASSTGTGDSYEQY